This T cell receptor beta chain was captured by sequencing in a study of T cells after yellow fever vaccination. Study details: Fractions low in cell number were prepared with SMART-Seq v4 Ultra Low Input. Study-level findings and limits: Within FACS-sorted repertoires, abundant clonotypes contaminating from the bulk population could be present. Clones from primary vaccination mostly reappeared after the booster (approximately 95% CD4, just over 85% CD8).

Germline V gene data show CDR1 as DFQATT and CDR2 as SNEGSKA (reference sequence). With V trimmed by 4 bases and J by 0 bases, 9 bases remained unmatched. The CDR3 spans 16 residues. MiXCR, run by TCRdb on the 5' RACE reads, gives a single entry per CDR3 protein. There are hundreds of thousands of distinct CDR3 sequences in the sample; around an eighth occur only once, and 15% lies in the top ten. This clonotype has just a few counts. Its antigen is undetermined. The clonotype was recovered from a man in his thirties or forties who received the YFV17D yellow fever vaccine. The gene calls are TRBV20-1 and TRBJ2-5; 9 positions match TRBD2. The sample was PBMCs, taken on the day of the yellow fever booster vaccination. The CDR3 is CSAKGSSGKNQETQYF. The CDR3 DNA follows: TGCAGTGCTAAAGGTTCTAGCGGGAAAAACCAAGAGACCCAGTACTTC.